This is a list of T cell receptor beta chains from one sample in a study of cytomegalovirus exposure and HLA in healthy donors. The protocol was immunoSEQ multiplex PCR, while the TCRdb copy is restricted to in-frame clones and leaves out a portion. The sample contains about 180,000 clones, 77% of which appear only once. What was sequenced was PBMCs. These receptors were obtained from a woman aged 60-70 years in good health and CMV-seropositive. CDR3s include the opening cysteine and the closing phenylalanine or tryptophan. The D gene is left open where the match is weak. Size tells how often a clone was seen (once, few, many) or the class of an expanded clone, and some rows leave it out.

NA TRBJ1-1 NA TRBV28 TGTGCCAGCAGTTTATTAGGCAGGGATATTGGAGCTTTCTTT CASSLLGRDIGAFF
NA TRBJ2-2 NA TRBV9 TGTGCCAGCAGCGTAGTCAGAGGGGAGCTGTTTTTT CASSVVRGELFF
NA TRBJ2-2 NA TRBV7-3 TGTGCCAGCAGCCTAGATACCGGGGAGCTGTTTTTT CASSLDTGELFF
TRBD2 TRBJ2-1 NA TRBV6-1 TGTGCCAGCAGTGTTTCCAGCGGGGGATACAATGAGCAGTTCTTC CASSVSSGGYNEQFF
TRBD2 TRBJ2-5 NA TRBV6-5 TGTGCCAGCGCTAAGGGACTAACAGAGACCCAGTACTTC CASAKGLTETQYF
TRBD1 TRBJ1-5 NA TRBV27 TGTGCCAGCAGCCAAGACAGGGTCCAGCCCCAGCATTTT CASSQDRVQPQHF
TRBD1 TRBJ2-7 NA TRBV9 TGTGCCAGCAGCGTAGGGAACAGGGGAATCTACGAGCAGTACTTC CASSVGNRGIYEQYF
NA TRBJ1-6 NA TRBV11-2 TGTGCCAGCAGCCTACAGGGAAGCTCCTATAATTCACCCCTCCACTTT CASSLQGSSYNSPLHF
NA TRBJ2-6 NA TRBV19 TGTGCCAGTAGTATTCTGGGAGGTGGGGCCAACGTCCTGACTTTC CASSILGGGANVLTF
TRBD2 TRBJ2-5 NA TRBV5-4 TGTGCCAGCAGCTTGGAGCGGGGGATACAAGAGACCCAGTACTTC CASSLERGIQETQYF
TRBD1 TRBJ1-2 NA TRBV5-1 TGCGCCAGCAGCTCCCCTGACAGGGGAGGCTATGGCTACACCTTC CASSSPDRGGYGYTF
NA TRBJ1-1 NA TRBV7-2 TGTGCCAGCAGCGCCGCACGGGAGGTGGGGACTGAAGCTTTCTTT CASSAAREVGTEAFF
TRBD1 TRBJ2-7 NA TRBV30 TGTGCCTGGAATCCGGACAGGGGGTACGAGCAGTACTTC CAWNPDRGYEQYF
NA TRBJ2-7 NA TRBV7-3 TGTGCCAGCAGCTTAAATCCGGGAGCTCCCTACGAGCAGTACTTC CASSLNPGAPYEQYF
NA TRBJ1-6 NA TRBV30 TGTGCCTGGATAAAAGGTGGGGGGGTTAATTCACCCCTCCACTTT CAWIKGGGVNSPLHF
NA TRBJ2-1 NA TRBV20-1 TGCAGTGCTACCCTAGCAAATGAGCAGTTCTTC CSATLANEQFF
NA TRBJ1-6 few TRBV10-3 TGTGCCATCAGTGAGTCTGGCTCACCCCTCCACTTT CAISESGSPLHF
TRBD2 TRBJ2-3 NA TRBV9 TGTGCCAGCACCCAAAGCGGGGGAGATACGCAGTATTTT CASTQSGGDTQYF
TRBD2 TRBJ2-5 NA TRBV28 TGTGCCAGCAGTTTATCTGGCGGGGGGTCTCTCAAAGAGACCCAGTACTTC CASSLSGGGSLKETQYF
TRBD1 TRBJ2-1 few TRBV2 TGTGCCAGCAGTGACCTGGGACAGTACAATGAGCAGTTCTTC CASSDLGQYNEQFF
TRBD1 TRBJ2-5 NA TRBV5-1 TGCGCCAGCAGGGCAGGGACAGAAGAGACCCAGTACTTC CASRAGTEETQYF
TRBD1 TRBJ2-7 NA TRBV7-8 TGTGCCAGCAGCGCTAGGGACAGGGAGGACGAGCAGTACTTC CASSARDREDEQYF
NA TRBJ2-7 NA TRBV18 TGTGCCAGCTCACCAACGGGTGGTCCCGAGCAGTACTTC CASSPTGGPEQYF
NA TRBJ2-7 NA TRBV23-1 TGCGCCAGCAGTCTTCGGAGCTCCTACGAGCAGTACTTC CASSLRSSYEQYF
NA TRBJ2-7 NA TRBV19 TGTGCCAGTAGTATAGCGGGAATAGGATACGAGCAGTACTTC CASSIAGIGYEQYF
NA TRBJ2-7 NA TRBV9 TGTGCCAGCAGCGTAGGAGGCTTACCCTCCTACGAGCAGTACTTC CASSVGGLPSYEQYF
TRBD2 TRBJ2-1 NA TRBV19 TGTGCCAGTAGTAAAGCGGGGGGGAACAATGAGCAGTTCTTC CASSKAGGNNEQFF
NA TRBJ1-1 NA TRBV18 TGTGCCAGCTCAGCACGACAGAGACAGAACACTGAAGCTTTCTTT CASSARQRQNTEAFF
NA TRBJ1-2 NA TRBV5-1 TGCGCCAGCAGCTTGGCGGCTAACTATGGCTACACCTTC CASSLAANYGYTF